The 21 T cell receptor beta chains in this list originate from one sample, sequenced in a study of technical replicates of blood from several donors. The data were produced by immunoSEQ multiplex PCR, yet TCRdb's version contains in-frame clones alone and is incomplete. The profile shows roughly 100,000 clones, 96% of them singletons. The material sequenced was T cells isolated from PBMCs. All receptors derive from a human donor in good health.

This chain links TRBV7-9 with TRBJ2-1; perhaps TRBD1 as D (5 bases). The CDR3 sequence is 12 residues long. V gave up 7 bases and J gave up 3 bases, with 7 bases separating them. Germline V gene sequence: CDR1 SEHNR, CDR2 FQNEAQ (reference sequence). In DNA form, the CDR3 reads TGTGCCAGCACTGACAGCTACAATGAGCAGTTCTTC. Its protein is CASTDSYNEQFF.

This clone showed up just once. This chain links TRBV5-5 with TRBJ2-6, with D unresolved. V was pared by 2 bases and J by 0 bases, with 12 bases between. The V gene's germline CDR1 is SGHKS and CDR2 YYEKEE (reference sequence). The CDR3 covers 17 residues. The CDR3 DNA follows: TGTGCCAGCAGCTTTAGGCAGGCCCTCTCTGGGGCCAACGTCCTGACTTTC. Residues: CASSFRQALSGANVLTF.

V is TRBV7-8 and J is TRBJ1-1; 10 positions agree with TRBD1. The CDR3 runs to 16 residues. Germline CDR1 and CDR2: SGHVS and FQNEAQ. The ends lost 1 base at V and 6 bases at J; junction bases unmatched: 8. The CDR3 spells CASSLVGQGESAEAFF. CDR3 coding DNA: TGTGCCAGCAGCTTAGTAGGACAGGGGGAAAGCGCTGAAGCTTTCTTT.

This clone was observed a single time. The chain joins TRBV10-3 to TRBJ2-7; 9 bases match TRBD2. After removal of 1 base from V and 3 bases from J, the junction contained 4 bases not matched to a gene. Germline assignment: CDR1 ENHRY and CDR2 SYGVKD. The CDR3 has 15 amino acids. The CDR3 sequence: CAISEYAGGDYEQYF. In DNA form, the CDR3 reads TGTGCCATCAGTGAGTACGCGGGAGGGGACTACGAGCAGTACTTC.

The J gene is TRBJ1-5, the V gene TRBV7-2, with TRBD1 matching over 7 bases. Germline V CDR1 and CDR2: SGHTA, FQGNSA. This CDR3 is built from 15 residues. J lost 6 bases, V lost 3 bases, and 8 bases had no gene match. CDR3 sequence: CASSFEGANRQPQHF. DNA for the CDR3: TGTGCCAGCAGCTTTGAGGGGGCCAACCGTCAGCCCCAGCATTTT.

The gene calls are TRBV5-6 and TRBJ2-7; weak D call: TRBD1 (5 bases). V lost 0 bases, J lost 5 bases, and 9 bases lay in between. In germline, CDR1 is SGHDT, CDR2 YYEEEE. The CDR3 is 13 residues long. The CDR3 nucleotides read TGTGCCAGCAGCTTGGCAGGGCGGCACGAGCAGTACTTC. It encodes CASSLAGRHEQYF.

This sequence joins TRBV7-3 and TRBJ2-2, with 8 bases aligning to TRBD2. V was clipped by 0 bases and J by 0 bases; unmatched bases: 3. Germline CDR1 SGHTA, CDR2 FQGTGA. CDR3 length: 17 amino acids. The chain's CDR3 is CASSLTPGLANTGELFF. The DNA of the CDR3 is TGTGCCAGCAGCTTAACCCCGGGACTAGCGAACACCGGGGAGCTGTTTTTT.

The J gene is TRBJ1-3, the V gene TRBV19; no reliable D call. CDR1 and CDR2 from the germline V gene are LNHDA and SQIVND (reference sequence). The CDR3 is 15 residues long. Trimming pared 4 bases from V and 4 bases from J, leaving 14 bases between. This CDR3 reads CASSNPGLRGNTIYF. As DNA, the CDR3 is TGTGCCAGTAGTAACCCGGGATTGAGGGGAAACACCATATATTTT.

The chain employs TRBV30 and TRBJ1-3, with D uncertain. V was shortened by 3 bases and J by 1 base, with 4 bases between the two germline ends. From germline, CDR1 is GTSNPN and CDR2 SVGIG (reference sequence). The CDR3 runs 12 residues. The CDR3 sequence: CAWRSSGNTIYF. DNA for the CDR3: TGTGCCTGGAGATCTTCTGGAAACACCATATATTTT.

The chain uses TRBV10-2 and TRBJ2-2; D gene unclear. The CDR3 totals 13 residues. V shed 3 bases and J shed 7 bases, with 9 bases lying between them. CDR1 is WSHSY, CDR2 SAAADI, per germline. The CDR3 region is CASSEKPHGELFF. The CDR3 nucleotides read TGCGCCAGCAGTGAAAAGCCCCACGGGGAGCTGTTTTTT.

V is TRBV9 and J is TRBJ2-3, with TRBD2 matching 9 bases. V lost 2 bases to trimming and J lost 5 bases; unmatched junction nucleotides: 6. The CDR3 is 15 residues long. The germline gives CDR1 SGDLS, CDR2 YYNGEE. The CDR3 bases are TGTGCCAGCAGCGTCCCCCTAGCGGGAATAGATACGCAGTATTTT. It codes for CASSVPLAGIDTQYF.

This sequence joins TRBV6-5 and TRBJ2-7; no reliable D call. V gave up 0 bases and J gave up 3 bases, with 6 bases separating them. The germline CDR1 and CDR2 sequences are MNHEY and SVGAGI. The CDR3 sequence is 13 residues long. CDR3: CASSYSPRYEQYF. CDR3 in DNA: TGTGCCAGCAGTTACTCCCCTCGCTACGAGCAGTACTTC.

The rearrangement joins TRBV30 to TRBJ1-2; 12 bases map to TRBD1. CDR1 and CDR2 (germline): GTSNPN, SVGIG (reference sequence). With V trimmed by 5 bases and J by 4 bases, 8 bases remained unmatched. The CDR3 is made up of 15 amino acids. CDR3 residues: CAWLAGQGAVYGYTF. CDR3 bases: TGTGCCTGGCTAGCGGGACAGGGGGCCGTCTATGGCTACACCTTC.

The rearrangement joins TRBV29-1 to TRBJ2-1, with D possibly being TRBD1 (7 bases). Trimming removed 6 bases at V and 0 bases at J, with 12 bases between. This CDR3 is 14 amino acids long. Germline V gives CDR1 SQVTM, CDR2 ANQGSEA. This CDR3 is CSVGGGGSYNEQFF. The DNA for the CDR3 is TGCAGCGTAGGAGGGGGCGGCTCCTACAATGAGCAGTTCTTC.

This clone has just one count. V usage is TRBV29-1 and J usage is TRBJ2-5; 11 bases line up with TRBD2. There are 17 residues in the CDR3. The J segment lost 5 bases and the V segment lost 5 bases, leaving 16 bases of the junction unmatched. Germline lookup yields CDR1 SQVTM and CDR2 ANQGSEA. Written as DNA, the CDR3 is TGCAGCGTTCCACCGGGACTAGCGGCGGGGGATGGGGAGACCCAGTACTTC. The encoded protein is CSVPPGLAAGDGETQYF.

The chain couples TRBV5-1 to TRBJ1-1, with a tentative D call TRBD1 (5 bases). The CDR3 extends over 15 amino acids. V was cut by 3 bases and J by 1 base, with 13 bases left in between. Germline values: CDR1 SGHRS, CDR2 YFSETQ. In DNA, the CDR3 is TGCGCCAGCAGCTCTTTCCTTCAGGGGAACACTGAAGCTTTCTTT. As protein: CASSSFLQGNTEAFF.

The gene calls are TRBV15 and TRBJ2-7, with TRBD2 matching over 11 bases. The CDR3 has 15 amino acids. After removal of 5 bases from V and 2 bases from J, the junction contained 5 bases not matched to a gene. Germline V gene sequence: CDR1 LNHNV, CDR2 YYDKDF (reference sequence). CDR3 sequence reads: CATSPGTSGTYEQYF. As DNA, the CDR3 is TGTGCCACCAGCCCAGGGACTAGCGGAACCTACGAGCAGTACTTC.

The rearrangement links TRBV29-1 to TRBJ1-4; no definite D call. This CDR3 is 11 amino acids long. Trimming shortened V by 6 bases and J by 8 bases, and 10 bases separated the two germline ends. CDR1 SQVTM and CDR2 ANQGSEA come from the germline V gene. CDR3 sequence reads: CSVLSREKLFF. CDR3 bases: TGCAGCGTCTTAAGCAGGGAAAAACTGTTTTTT.

The chain employs TRBV6-1 and TRBJ2-3; possibly TRBD1 for D (5 bases). Germline loops: CDR1 MNHNS, CDR2 SASEGT. Trimming removed 7 bases at V and 5 bases at J, with 16 bases between. The CDR3 runs to 14 residues. In DNA form, the CDR3 reads TGTGCCAGCATAGGGCCGACAGTGGGAGATACGCAGTATTTT. Amino acid sequence: CASIGPTVGDTQYF.

A single count supports this clone. The chain recombines TRBV30 with TRBJ2-7, with TRBD2 matching 8 bases. The length of the CDR3 is 13 residues. With 4 bases clipped from V and 4 bases from J, the junction kept 6 bases outside the gene matches. In germline, CDR1 is GTSNPN, CDR2 SVGIG (reference sequence). The CDR3 is CAWNGRAGYEQYF. As DNA, the CDR3 is TGTGCCTGGAACGGGAGGGCAGGATACGAGCAGTACTTC. The full variable domain, with the rest looked up from reference TRBV30 and TRBJ2-7, is SQTIHQWPATLVQPVGSPLSLECTVEGTSNPNLYWYRQAAGRGLQLLFYSVGIGQISSEVPQNLSASRPQDRQFILSSKKLLLSDSGFYLCAWNGRAGYEQYFGPGTRLTVT.

The chain is built from TRBV5-4 and TRBJ2-2; no clear D. With 2 bases removed from V and 4 bases from J, the gap between germline ends came to 9 bases. Germline values: CDR1 SGHNT, CDR2 YYREEE (reference sequence). The CDR3 consists of 14 residues. The CDR3 here is CASSLVQVTGELFF. For the CDR3, the DNA is TGTGCCAGCAGCTTAGTTCAGGTCACCGGGGAGCTGTTTTTT.